This T cell receptor beta chain was sequenced in a study of vaccination and CD4 T cells after COVID-19. Study context: Stimulation used overlapping spike peptides from SARS-CoV-2, HCoV-NL63, HCoV-OC43 and HCoV-229E. Study-wide findings and caveats: Spike mono-reactivity marked 304 of 307 vaccine-specific clones in convalescent patients.

V was pared by 1 base and J by 1 base, with 13 bases between. From germline, CDR1 is SGHTA and CDR2 FQGNSA. The CDR3 consists of 17 residues. Of note for this clonotype: Its specificity is not known.

Time point noted: late sampling 161 to 241 days after vaccination in a few convalescent patients. Documented treatment: roughly ten-day PBMC culture with coronavirus spike peptide pools or control peptides (ViraFEST assay). Once cultured about 10 days, CD4+ T cells underwent isolation by negative selection. CD4+ T cells that had been cultured provided DNA sequenced with the Oncomine TCR Beta short-read assay. TCRdb passed the PCR reads through MiXCR, listing each CDR3 protein once. The sample includes tens of thousands of distinct CDR3 sequences, roughly 34% of them seen just once. The chain uses TRBV7-2 and TRBJ2-2, with TRBD2 as a possible D gene (5 bases). Material: CD4+ T cells from blood, cultured in vitro, obtained about 7 months after SARS-CoV-2 vaccination. The TCR comes from a human donor who had recovered from COVID-19. The CDR3 region has the DNA TGTGCCAGCAGCTTAGATCCGGAGCGGCAGAACACCGGGGAGCTGTTTTTT. Translating gives CASSLDPERQNTGELFF.